The clone carrying this TCR beta chain was seen a single time. The length of the CDR3 is 14 residues. The J segment lost 0 bases and the V segment lost 5 bases, leaving 3 bases of the junction unmatched. Germline CDR1 reads SGHTA; CDR2 reads FQGTGA. Per the original methods: Researchers report that nucleated cell counts were estimated from reference gene primer amplification. Produced via immunoSEQ multiplex PCR; TCRdb's table is partial and in-frame only. Clone size and the V and J calls come from that table; the DNA yielded D and trimming. The repertoire holds 300,000 or so clones, with about 85% as singletons. This record comes from a study of blood T cell repertoires in COVID-19.

This TCR came from a woman in her twenties or thirties who had recovered from COVID-19. Sequencing was performed on PBMCs or T cells enriched from blood (not recorded which). This chain links TRBV7-3 with TRBJ1-1, with 7 bases matching TRBD1. This chain's CDR3 is CASSRQGMNTEAFF. CDR3 sequence (DNA): TGTGCCAGCAGCCGACAGGGCATGAACACTGAAGCTTTCTTT.